This T cell receptor beta chain was captured by sequencing in a study of T-cell reconstitution after alpha-beta-depleted transplantation in children. A TCRbeta library incorporating unique molecular identifiers was prepared. A single record per CDR3 protein comes from TCRdb applying MiXCR to the PCR reads. This sample carries fewer than 400,000 distinct CDR3 sequences, roughly 22% of them seen once, and the ten largest clones take less than 4.5%. Germline V gene sequence: CDR1 SGHRS, CDR2 YFSETQ. CDR3 length equals 16 residues. V shed 4 bases, J shed 8 bases, and the junction held 14 bases outside the gene matches.

This TCR came from a human donor who donated a stem cell graft to a child with acute myeloid leukemia. The V and J genes are TRBV5-1 and TRBJ2-1, with 8 bases matching TRBD2. The starting material was PBMCs from the stem cell graft donor, obtained from the stem cell graft. CDR3 sequence reads: CASSPLASGSRDEQFF. The CDR3, as DNA: TGCGCCAGCAGCCCCCTAGCCAGCGGGAGTAGGGATGAGCAGTTCTTC.